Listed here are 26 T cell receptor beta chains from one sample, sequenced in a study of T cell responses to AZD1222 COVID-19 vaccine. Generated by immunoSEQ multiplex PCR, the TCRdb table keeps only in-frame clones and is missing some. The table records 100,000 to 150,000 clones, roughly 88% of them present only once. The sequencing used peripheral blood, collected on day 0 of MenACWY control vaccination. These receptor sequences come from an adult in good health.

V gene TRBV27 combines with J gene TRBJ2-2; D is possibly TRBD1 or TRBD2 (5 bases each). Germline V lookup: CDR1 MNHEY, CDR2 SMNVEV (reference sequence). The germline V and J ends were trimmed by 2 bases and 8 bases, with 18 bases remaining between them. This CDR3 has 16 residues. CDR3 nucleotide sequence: TGTGCCAGCAGTTTAGTACCGGGACCTCCTCCTGGGGAGCTGTTTTTT. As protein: CASSLVPGPPPGELFF.

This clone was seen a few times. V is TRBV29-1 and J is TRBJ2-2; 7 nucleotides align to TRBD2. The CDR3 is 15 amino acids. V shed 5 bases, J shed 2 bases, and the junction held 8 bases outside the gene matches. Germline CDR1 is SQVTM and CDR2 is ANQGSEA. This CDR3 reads CSVLRPSGNTGELFF. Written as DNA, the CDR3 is TGCAGCGTTCTTCGGCCTAGCGGAAACACCGGGGAGCTGTTTTTT.

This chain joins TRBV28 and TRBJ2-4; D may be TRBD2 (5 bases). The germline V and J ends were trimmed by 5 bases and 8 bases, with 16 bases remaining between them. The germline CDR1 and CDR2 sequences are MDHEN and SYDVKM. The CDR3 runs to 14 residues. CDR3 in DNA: TGTGCCAGCAGTACACACCTCCGGGGTGACATTCAGTACTTC. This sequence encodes CASSTHLRGDIQYF.

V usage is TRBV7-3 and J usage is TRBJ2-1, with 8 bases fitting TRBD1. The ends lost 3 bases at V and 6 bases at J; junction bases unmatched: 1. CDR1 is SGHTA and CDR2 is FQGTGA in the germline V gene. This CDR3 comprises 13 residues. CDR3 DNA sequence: TGTGCCAGCAGCTTCGACAGGGGCAATGAGCAGTTCTTC. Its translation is CASSFDRGNEQFF.

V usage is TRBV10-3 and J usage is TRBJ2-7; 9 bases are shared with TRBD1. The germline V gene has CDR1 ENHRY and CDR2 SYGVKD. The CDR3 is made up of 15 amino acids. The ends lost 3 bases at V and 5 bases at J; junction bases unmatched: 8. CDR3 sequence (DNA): TGTGCCATCAGTGACCCACGGACAGGGGTGAACGAGCAGTACTTC. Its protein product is CAISDPRTGVNEQYF.

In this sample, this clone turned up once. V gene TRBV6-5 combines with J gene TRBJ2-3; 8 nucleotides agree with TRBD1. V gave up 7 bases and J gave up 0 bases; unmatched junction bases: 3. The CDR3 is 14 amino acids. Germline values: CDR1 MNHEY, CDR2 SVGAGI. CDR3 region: CASKTGASTDTQYF. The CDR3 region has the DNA TGTGCCAGCAAGACAGGGGCTAGCACAGATACGCAGTATTTT.

CDR3 amino acids: CASRVKPGYEQYF. CDR3 nucleotides: TGTGCCAGCAGAGTTAAGCCGGGCTACGAGCAGTACTTC. The genes are TRBV6-5 and TRBJ2-7, with unresolved D. V gave up 6 bases and J gave up 3 bases, with 12 bases separating them. This CDR3 has 13 amino acids. Germline assignment: CDR1 MNHEY and CDR2 SVGAGI.

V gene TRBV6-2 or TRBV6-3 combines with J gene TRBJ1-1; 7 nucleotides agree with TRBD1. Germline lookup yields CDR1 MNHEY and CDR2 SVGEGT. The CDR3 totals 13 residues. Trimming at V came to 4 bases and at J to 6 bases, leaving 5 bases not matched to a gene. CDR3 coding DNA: TGTGCCAGCAGTTCCCGACAGGGATCTGAAGCTTTCTTT. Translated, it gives CASSSRQGSEAFF.

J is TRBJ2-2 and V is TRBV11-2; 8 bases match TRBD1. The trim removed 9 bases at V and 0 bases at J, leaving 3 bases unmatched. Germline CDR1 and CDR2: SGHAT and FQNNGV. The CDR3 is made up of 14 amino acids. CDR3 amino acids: CASKGQANTGELFF. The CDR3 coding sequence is TGTGCCAGTAAGGGACAGGCGAACACCGGGGAGCTGTTTTTT.

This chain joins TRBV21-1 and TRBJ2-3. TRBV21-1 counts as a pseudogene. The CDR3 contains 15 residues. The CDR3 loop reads CASSKGRDGTDTQYF. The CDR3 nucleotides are TGTGCCAGCAGCAAGGGACGGGATGGCACAGATACGCAGTATTTT.

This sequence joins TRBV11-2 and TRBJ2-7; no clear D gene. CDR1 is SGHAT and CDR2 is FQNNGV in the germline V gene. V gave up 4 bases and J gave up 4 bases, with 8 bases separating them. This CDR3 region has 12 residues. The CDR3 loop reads CASSSLGYEQYF. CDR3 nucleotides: TGTGCCAGCAGCTCCCTCGGTTACGAGCAGTACTTC.

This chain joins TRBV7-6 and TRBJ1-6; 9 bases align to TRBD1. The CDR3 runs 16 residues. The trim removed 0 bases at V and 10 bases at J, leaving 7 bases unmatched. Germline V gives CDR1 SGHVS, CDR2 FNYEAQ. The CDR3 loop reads CASSLAGTGMGSPLHF. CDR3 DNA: TGTGCCAGCAGCTTAGCCGGGACAGGGATGGGCTCACCCCTCCACTTT.

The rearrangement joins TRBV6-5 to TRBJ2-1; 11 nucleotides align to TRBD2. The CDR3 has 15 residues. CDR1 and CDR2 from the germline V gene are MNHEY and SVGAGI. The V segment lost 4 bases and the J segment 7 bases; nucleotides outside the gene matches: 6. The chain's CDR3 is CASSLAGGPGNEQFF. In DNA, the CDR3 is TGTGCCAGCAGTTTAGCGGGGGGGCCGGGTAATGAGCAGTTCTTC.

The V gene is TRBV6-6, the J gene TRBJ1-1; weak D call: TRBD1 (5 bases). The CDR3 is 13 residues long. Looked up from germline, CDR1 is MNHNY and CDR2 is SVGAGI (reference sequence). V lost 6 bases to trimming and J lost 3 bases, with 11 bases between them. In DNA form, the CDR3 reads TGTGCCAGCAGCCGTGACAGTTACACTGAAGCTTTCTTT. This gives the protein CASSRDSYTEAFF.

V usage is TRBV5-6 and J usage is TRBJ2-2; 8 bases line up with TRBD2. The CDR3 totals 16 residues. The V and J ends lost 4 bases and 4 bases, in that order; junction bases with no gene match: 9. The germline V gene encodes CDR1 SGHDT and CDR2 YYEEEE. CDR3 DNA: TGTGCCAGCAGCACCAGCGGGAGAGGAGGCACCGGGGAGCTGTTTTTT. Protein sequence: CASSTSGRGGTGELFF.

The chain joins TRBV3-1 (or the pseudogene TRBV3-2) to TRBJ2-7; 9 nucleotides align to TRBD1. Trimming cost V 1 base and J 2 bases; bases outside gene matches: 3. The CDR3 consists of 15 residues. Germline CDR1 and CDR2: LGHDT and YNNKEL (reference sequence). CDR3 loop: CASSQGDRVTYEQYF. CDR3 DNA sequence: TGTGCCAGCAGCCAAGGGGACAGGGTTACCTACGAGCAGTACTTC.

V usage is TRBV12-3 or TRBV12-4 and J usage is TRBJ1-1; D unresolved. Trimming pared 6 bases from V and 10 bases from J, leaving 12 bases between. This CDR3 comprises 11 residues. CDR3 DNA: TGTGCCAGCAGATCAGAACGAGGAGCTTTCTTT. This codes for CASRSERGAFF.

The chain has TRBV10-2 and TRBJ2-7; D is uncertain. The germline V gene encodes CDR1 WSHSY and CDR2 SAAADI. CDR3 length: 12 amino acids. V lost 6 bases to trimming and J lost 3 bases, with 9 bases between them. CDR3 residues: CASSGEYYEQYF. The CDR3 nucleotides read TGCGCCAGCAGCGGCGAGTACTACGAGCAGTACTTC.

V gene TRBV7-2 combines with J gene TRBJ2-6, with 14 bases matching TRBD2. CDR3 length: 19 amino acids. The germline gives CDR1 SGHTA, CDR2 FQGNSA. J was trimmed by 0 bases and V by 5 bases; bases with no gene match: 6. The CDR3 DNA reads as TGTGCCAGCAGCAGTCGGACTAGCGGGGGGATCTCTGGGGCCAACGTCCTGACTTTC. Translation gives CASSSRTSGGISGANVLTF.

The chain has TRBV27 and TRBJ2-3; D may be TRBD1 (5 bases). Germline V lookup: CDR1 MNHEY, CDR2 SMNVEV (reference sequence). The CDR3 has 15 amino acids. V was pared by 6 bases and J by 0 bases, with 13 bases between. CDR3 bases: TGTGCCAGCAGGAAAGGGGTCTCTAGCACAGATACGCAGTATTTT. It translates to CASRKGVSSTDTQYF.

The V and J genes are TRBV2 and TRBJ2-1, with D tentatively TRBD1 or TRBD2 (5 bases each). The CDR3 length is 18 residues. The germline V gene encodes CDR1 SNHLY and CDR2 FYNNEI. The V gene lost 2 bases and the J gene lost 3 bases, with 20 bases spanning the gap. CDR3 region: CASSEIGEGLADYNEQFF. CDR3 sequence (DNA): TGTGCCAGCAGTGAAATCGGTGAGGGGCTAGCCGACTACAATGAGCAGTTCTTC.

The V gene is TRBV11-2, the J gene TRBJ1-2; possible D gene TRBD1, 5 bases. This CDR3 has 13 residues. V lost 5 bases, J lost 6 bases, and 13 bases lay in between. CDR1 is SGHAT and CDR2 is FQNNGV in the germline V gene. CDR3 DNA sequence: TGTGCCAGCAGCCCAGGGCCGATCGATGGCTACACCTTC. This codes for CASSPGPIDGYTF. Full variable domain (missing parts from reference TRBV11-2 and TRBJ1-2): EAGVAQSPRYKIIEKRQSVAFWCNPISGHATLYWYQQILGQGPKLLIQFQNNGVVDDSQLPKDRFSAERLKGVDSTLKIQPAKLEDSAVYLCASSPGPIDGYTFGSGTRLTVV.

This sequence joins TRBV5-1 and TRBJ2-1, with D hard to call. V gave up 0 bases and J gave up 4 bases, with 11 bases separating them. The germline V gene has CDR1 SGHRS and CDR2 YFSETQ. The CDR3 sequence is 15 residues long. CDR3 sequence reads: CASSLDMESYNEQFF. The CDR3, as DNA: TGCGCCAGCAGCTTGGACATGGAGAGTTACAATGAGCAGTTCTTC.

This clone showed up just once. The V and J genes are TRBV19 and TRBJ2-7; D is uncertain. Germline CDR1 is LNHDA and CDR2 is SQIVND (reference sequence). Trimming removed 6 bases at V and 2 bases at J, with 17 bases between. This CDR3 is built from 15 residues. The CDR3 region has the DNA TGTGCCAGTAGCCTAGGGCAAGGGCTGACCTACGAGCAGTACTTC. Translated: CASSLGQGLTYEQYF.

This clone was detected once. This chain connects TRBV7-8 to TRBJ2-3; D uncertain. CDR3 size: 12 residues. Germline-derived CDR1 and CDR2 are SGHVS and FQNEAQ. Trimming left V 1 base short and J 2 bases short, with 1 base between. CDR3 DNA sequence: TGTGCCAGCAGCTTAGACACAGATACGCAGTATTTT. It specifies CASSLDTDTQYF. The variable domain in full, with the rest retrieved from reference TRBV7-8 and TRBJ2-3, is GAGVSQSPRYKVAKRGQDVALRCDPISGHVSLFWYQQALGQGPEFLTYFQNEAQLDKSGLPSDRFFAERPEGSVSTLKIQRTQQEDSAVYLCASSLDTDTQYFGPGTRLTVL.

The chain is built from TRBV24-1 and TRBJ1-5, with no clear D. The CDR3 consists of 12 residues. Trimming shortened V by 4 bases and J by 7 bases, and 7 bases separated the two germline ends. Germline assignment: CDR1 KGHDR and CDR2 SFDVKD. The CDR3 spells CATSDPGQPQHF. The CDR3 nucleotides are TGTGCCACCAGTGACCCAGGACAGCCCCAGCATTTT.